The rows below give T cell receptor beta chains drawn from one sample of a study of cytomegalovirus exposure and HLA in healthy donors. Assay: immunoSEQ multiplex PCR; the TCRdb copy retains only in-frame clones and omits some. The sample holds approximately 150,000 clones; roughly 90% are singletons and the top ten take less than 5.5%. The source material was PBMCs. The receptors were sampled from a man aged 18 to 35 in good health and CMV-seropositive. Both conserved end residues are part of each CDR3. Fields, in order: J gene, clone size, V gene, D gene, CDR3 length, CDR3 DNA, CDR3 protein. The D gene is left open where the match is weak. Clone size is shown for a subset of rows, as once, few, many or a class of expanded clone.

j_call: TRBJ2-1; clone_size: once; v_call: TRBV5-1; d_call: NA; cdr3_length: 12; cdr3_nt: TGCGCCAGCAGCCCATTCGGGGGTGAGCAGTTCTTC; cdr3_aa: CASSPFGGEQFF
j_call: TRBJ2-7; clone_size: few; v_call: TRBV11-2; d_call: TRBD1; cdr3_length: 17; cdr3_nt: TGTGCCAGCAGCTTAGGGACAGGGGGGACCAGCTCCTACGAGCAGTACTTC; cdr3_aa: CASSLGTGGTSSYEQYF
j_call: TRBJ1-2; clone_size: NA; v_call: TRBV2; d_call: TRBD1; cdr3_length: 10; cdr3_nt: TGTGCCAGACAGGGGACCGGTTACACCTTC; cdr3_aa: CARQGTGYTF
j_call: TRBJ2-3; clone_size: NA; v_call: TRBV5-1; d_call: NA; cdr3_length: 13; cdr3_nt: TGCGCCAGCAGCTTGAGCACTCTAGATACGCAGTATTTT; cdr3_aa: CASSLSTLDTQYF
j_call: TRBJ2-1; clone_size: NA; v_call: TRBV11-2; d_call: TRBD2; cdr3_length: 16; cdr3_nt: TGTGCCAGCAGCTCGACTAGCGGGAGCTCCTACAATGAGCAGTTCTTC; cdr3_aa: CASSSTSGSSYNEQFF
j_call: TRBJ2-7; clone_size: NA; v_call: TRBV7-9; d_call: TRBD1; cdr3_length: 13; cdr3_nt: TGTGCCAGCAGCGGACAGGCGCCCTACGAGCAGTACTTC; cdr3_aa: CASSGQAPYEQYF
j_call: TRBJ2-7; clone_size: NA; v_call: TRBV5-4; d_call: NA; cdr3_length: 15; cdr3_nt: TGTGCCAGCAGCCGGGGGGGACAGGGTGTTCACGAGCAGTACTTC; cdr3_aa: CASSRGGQGVHEQYF
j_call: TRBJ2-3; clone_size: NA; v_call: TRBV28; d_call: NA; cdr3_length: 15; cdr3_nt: TGTGCCAGCAGCCCACCTAGTAGCAATAGGGATACGCAGTATTTT; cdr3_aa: CASSPPSSNRDTQYF
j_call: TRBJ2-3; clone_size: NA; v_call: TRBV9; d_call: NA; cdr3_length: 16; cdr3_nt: TGTGCCAGCAGCGCCGAAGTTGCGATTAGCACAGATACGCAGTATTTT; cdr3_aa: CASSAEVAISTDTQYF
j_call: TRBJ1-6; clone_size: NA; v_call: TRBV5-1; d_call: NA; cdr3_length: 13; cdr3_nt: TGCGCCAGCACTCCCGGGGGTGAATCACCCCTCCACTTT; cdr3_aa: CASTPGGESPLHF
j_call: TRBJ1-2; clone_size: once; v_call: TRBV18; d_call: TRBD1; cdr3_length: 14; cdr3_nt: TGTGCCAGCTCACCACAGGGACAGAACTATGGCTACACCTTC; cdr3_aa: CASSPQGQNYGYTF
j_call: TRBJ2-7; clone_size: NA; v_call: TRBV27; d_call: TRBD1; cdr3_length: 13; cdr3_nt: TGTGCCAGCAGTGCCTTGGGGACAGGGGGAAAGTACTTC; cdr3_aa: CASSALGTGGKYF
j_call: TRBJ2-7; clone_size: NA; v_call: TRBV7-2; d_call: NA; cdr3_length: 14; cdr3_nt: TGTGCCAGCAGCTTACACGGGAGCGGGTACGAGCAGTACTTC; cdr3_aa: CASSLHGSGYEQYF
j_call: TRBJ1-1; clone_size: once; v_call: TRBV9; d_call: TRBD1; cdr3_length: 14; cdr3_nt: TGTGCCAGCAGCCCCGACGACAGGGGGTCTGAAGCTTTCTTT; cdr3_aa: CASSPDDRGSEAFF
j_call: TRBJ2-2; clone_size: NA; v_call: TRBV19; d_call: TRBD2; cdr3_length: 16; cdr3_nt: TGTGCCAGTACCCGGGGGGACTTAGGGGATACCGGGGAGCTGTTTTTT; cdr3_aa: CASTRGDLGDTGELFF
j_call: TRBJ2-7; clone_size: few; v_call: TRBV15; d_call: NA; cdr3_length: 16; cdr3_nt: TGTGCCACCAGCAGAGATGAGACTGCCGGCTCCTACGAGCAGTACTTC; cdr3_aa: CATSRDETAGSYEQYF
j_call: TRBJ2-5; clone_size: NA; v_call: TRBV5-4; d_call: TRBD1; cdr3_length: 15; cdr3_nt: TGTGCCAGCAGCCCACAGGGGCCCTTAAGAGAGACCCAGTACTTC; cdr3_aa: CASSPQGPLRETQYF
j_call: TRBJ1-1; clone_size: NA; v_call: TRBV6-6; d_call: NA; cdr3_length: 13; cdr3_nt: TGTGCCAGCAGTTACGGAGGGAGCGCTGAAGCTTTCTTT; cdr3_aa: CASSYGGSAEAFF
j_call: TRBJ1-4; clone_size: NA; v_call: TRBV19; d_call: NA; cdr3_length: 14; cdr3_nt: TGTGCCAGTAGTATAGACGGGTATAATGAAAAACTGTTTTTT; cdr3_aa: CASSIDGYNEKLFF
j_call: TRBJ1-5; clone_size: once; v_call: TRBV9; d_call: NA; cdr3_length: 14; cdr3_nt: TGTGCCAGCAGCAAGGACATTGACAATCAGCCCCAGCATTTT; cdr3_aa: CASSKDIDNQPQHF
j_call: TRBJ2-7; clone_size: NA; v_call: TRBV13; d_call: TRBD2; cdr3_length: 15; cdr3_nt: TGTGCCAGCAGCCCATCAGCGGGAGGATTCAACGAGCAGTACTTC; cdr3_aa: CASSPSAGGFNEQYF
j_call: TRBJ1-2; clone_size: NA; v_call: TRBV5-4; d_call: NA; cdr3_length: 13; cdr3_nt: TGTGCCAGCAGCTTGAGGGGTGATTGGATGAACACCTTC; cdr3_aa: CASSLRGDWMNTF
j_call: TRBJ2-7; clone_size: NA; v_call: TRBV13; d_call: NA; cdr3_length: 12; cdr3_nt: TGTGCCAGCATGGGGGCTCCCCACGAGCAGTACTTC; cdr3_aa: CASMGAPHEQYF
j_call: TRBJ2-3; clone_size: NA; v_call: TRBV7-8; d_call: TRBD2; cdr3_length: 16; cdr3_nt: TGTGCCAGCAGCTTAGGGTTAGCGGGGGCCACAGATACGCAGTATTTT; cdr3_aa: CASSLGLAGATDTQYF
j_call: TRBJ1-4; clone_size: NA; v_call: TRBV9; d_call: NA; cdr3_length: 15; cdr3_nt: TGTGCCAGCAGCGTAGCGGCGGGATTAGGTGAAAAACTGTTTTTT; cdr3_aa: CASSVAAGLGEKLFF
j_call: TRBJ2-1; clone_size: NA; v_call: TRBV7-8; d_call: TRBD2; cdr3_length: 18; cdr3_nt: TGTGCCAGCAGCTTAAGGCTAGCGGGGGGGACGGGTATCCATGAGCAGTTCTTC; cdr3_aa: CASSLRLAGGTGIHEQFF
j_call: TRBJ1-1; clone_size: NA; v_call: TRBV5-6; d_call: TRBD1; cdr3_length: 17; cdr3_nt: TGTGCCAGCAGTTCCGGACAGGGGGCTGTTTTTAACACTGAAGCTTTCTTT; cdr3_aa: CASSSGQGAVFNTEAFF
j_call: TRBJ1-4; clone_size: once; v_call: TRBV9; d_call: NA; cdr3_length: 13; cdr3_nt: TGTGCCAGCAGCGTAAGCCTTAATGAAAAACTGTTTTTT; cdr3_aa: CASSVSLNEKLFF
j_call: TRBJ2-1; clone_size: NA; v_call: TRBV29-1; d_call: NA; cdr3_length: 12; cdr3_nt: TGCAGCGTTCCGATTAGCGAGGAAGAGCAGTTCTTC; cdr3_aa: CSVPISEEEQFF
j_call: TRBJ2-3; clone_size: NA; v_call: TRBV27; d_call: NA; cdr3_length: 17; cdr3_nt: TGTGCCAGCAGTTCCCAAGGTCGAGGGTGGTACGCAGATACGCAGTATTTT; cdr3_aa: CASSSQGRGWYADTQYF
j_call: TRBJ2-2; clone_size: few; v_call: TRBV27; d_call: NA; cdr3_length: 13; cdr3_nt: TGTGCCAGCAGTTTCAGGGGCTCCGGGGAGCTGTTTTTT; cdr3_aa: CASSFRGSGELFF
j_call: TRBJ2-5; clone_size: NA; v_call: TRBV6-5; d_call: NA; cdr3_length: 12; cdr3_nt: TGTGCCAGCAGCTCCCCGGGGGAGACCCAGTACTTC; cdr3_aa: CASSSPGETQYF
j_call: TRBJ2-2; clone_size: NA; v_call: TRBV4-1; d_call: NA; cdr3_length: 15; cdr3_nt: TGCGCCAGCAGCCAAGATCTCTCTCTTCCCGGGGAGCTGTTTTTT; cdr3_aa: CASSQDLSLPGELFF
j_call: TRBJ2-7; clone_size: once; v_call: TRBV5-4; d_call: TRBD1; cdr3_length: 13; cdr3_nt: TGTGCCAGCAGCTTGACAGGGGGGTACGAGCAGTACTTC; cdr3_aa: CASSLTGGYEQYF
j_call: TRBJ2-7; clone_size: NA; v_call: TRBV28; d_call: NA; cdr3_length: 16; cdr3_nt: TGTGCCAGCAGTTTAGTGCAGGGCATGTCAACCTACGAGCAGTACTTC; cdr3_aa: CASSLVQGMSTYEQYF
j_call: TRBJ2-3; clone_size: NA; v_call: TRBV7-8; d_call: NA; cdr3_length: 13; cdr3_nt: TGTGCCAGCAGCGTATTAACGAGAGATACGCAGTATTTT; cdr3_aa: CASSVLTRDTQYF
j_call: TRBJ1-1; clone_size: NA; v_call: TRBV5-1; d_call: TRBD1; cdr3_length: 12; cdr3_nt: TGCGCCAGCACCGGGACAGGCGTTGAAGCTTTCTTT; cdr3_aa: CASTGTGVEAFF
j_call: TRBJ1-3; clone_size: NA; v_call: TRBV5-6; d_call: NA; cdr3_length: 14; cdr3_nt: TGTGCCAGCAGCTTGTTGAGCTCTGGAAACACCATATATTTT; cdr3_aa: CASSLLSSGNTIYF
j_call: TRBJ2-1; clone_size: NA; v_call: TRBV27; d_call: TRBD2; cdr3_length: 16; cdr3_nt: TGTGCCAGCAGTAGACTAGCGGGGGGGCCCTACAATGAGCAGTTCTTC; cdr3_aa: CASSRLAGGPYNEQFF
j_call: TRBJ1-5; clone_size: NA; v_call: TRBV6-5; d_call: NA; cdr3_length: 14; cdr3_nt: TGTGCCAGCAGTCCACGGGGGGTGGCTCAGCCCCAGCATTTT; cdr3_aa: CASSPRGVAQPQHF
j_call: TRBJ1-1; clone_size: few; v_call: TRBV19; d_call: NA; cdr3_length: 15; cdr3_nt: TGTGCCAGTAGTGAGTATGGGCGGGGGCCCACTGAAGCTTTCTTT; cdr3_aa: CASSEYGRGPTEAFF
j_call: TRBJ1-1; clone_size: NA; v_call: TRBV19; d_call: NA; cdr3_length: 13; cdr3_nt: TGTGCCAGTAGTAAATTCCCGGACAGTGAAGCTTTCTTT; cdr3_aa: CASSKFPDSEAFF
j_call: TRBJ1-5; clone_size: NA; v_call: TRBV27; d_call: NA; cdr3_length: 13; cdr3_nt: TGTGCCAGCAGTGCGGGAAGGAATCAGCCCCAGCATTTT; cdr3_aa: CASSAGRNQPQHF
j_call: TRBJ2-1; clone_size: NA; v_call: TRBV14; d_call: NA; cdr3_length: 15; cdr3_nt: TGTGCCAGCAGCCCACATAGGGCGGGCTTCAATGAGCAGTTCTTC; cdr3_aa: CASSPHRAGFNEQFF
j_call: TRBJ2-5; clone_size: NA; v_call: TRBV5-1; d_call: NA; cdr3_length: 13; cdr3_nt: TGCGCCAGCAGCCAAGAGGCCCCAAGCACCCAGTACTTC; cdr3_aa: CASSQEAPSTQYF
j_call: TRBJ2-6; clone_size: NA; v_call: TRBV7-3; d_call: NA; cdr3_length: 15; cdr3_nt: TGTGCCAGCAGCTTAAGAGTCTCTGGGGCCAACGTCCTGACTTTC; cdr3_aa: CASSLRVSGANVLTF
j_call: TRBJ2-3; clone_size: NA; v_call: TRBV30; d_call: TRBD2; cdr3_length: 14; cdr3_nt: TGTGCCCAATCGACTAGCGGGGTCACAGATACGCAGTATTTT; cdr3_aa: CAQSTSGVTDTQYF
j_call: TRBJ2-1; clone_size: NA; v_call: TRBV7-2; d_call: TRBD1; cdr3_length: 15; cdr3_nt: TGTGCCAGCAGCTTAGGACAGGGGGCTCAGCGGGAGCAGTTCTTC; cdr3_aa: CASSLGQGAQREQFF
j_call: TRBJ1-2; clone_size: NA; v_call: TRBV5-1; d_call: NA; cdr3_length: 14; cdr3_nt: TGCGCCAGCAGCTTATCGGAGGGGTCCGAGGGCTACACCTTC; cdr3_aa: CASSLSEGSEGYTF
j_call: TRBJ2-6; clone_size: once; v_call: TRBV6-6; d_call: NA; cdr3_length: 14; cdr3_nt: TGTGCCAGCCTAGCACACTCTGGGGCCAACGTCCTGACTTTC; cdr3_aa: CASLAHSGANVLTF
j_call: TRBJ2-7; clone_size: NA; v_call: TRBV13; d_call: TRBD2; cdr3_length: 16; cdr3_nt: TGTGCCAGCAGCTCCCCGGGACTAGCGGGTAACTACGAGCAGTACTTC; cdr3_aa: CASSSPGLAGNYEQYF
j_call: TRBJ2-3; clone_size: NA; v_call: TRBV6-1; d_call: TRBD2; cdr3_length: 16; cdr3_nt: TGTGCCAGCAGTGAATCTAGCGGGAGGCCCACAGATACGCAGTATTTT; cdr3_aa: CASSESSGRPTDTQYF
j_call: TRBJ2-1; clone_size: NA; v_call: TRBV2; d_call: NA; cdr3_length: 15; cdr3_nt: TGTGCCAGCAGTCGGGACTCGGGGCCCCGAGGTGAGCAGTTCTTC; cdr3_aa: CASSRDSGPRGEQFF
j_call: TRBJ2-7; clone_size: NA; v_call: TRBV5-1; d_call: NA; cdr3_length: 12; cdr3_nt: TGCGCCAGCGGGCCAGATTTCTCCGAGCAGTACTTC; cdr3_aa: CASGPDFSEQYF
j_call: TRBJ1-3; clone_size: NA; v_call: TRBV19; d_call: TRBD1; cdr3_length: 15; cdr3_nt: TGTGCCAGTAGTACCCCCGGACAGGGAGCGAACACCATATATTTT; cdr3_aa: CASSTPGQGANTIYF
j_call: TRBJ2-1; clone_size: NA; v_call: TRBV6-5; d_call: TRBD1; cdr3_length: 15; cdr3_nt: TGTGCCAGCAGCCTACCCGGGACAGCCAACAATGAGCAGTTCTTC; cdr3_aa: CASSLPGTANNEQFF
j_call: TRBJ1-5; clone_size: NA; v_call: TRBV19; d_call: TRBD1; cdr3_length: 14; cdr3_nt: TGTGCCAGTAGTATTGACAGGGGATACCAGCCCCAGCATTTT; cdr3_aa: CASSIDRGYQPQHF
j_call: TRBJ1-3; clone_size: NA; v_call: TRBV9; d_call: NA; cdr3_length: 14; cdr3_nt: TGTGCCAGCAGCCGAACAGGGTATGGAAACACCATATATTTT; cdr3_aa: CASSRTGYGNTIYF
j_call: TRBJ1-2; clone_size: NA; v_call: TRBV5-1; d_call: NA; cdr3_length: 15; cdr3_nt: TGCGCCAGCAGCCCGCGGGATCCTAATATTCAGGGCTACACCTTC; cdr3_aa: CASSPRDPNIQGYTF